The 18 T cell receptor beta chains below all came from one sample that was sequenced in a study of blood T cell repertoires in COVID-19 (dated by TCRdb to about 2020). The protocol used for the library was the immunoSEQ multiplex PCR assay. TCRdb's version of the immuneACCESS table is confined to in-frame rearrangements and falls short of the full clone set. An unresolved V gene accounts for under half of the shortfall where checked; the remainder is of unknown origin. Within this sample are about 210,000 clones, with about 82% of them counted one time only. Around 1% of the sample goes to the ten largest clones. Input material: peripheral blood. The receptor source for this set is a man aged 55 to 69 with COVID-19, enrolled during active disease.

This sequence joins TRBV9 and TRBJ2-3; no clear D. The CDR3 contains 17 residues. With 0 bases removed from V and 5 bases from J, the gap between germline ends came to 19 bases. Germline loops: CDR1 SGDLS, CDR2 YYNGEE. The CDR3 loop is CASSVGQASSPRDTQYF. As DNA, the CDR3 is TGTGCCAGCAGCGTAGGGCAGGCGAGTTCGCCGCGAGATACGCAGTATTTT. The full variable domain, with the rest looked up from reference TRBV9 and TRBJ2-3, is DSGVTQTPKHLITATGQRVTLRCSPRSGDLSVYWYQQSLDQGLQFLIQYYNGEERAKGNILERFSAQQFPDLHSELNLSSLELGDSALYFCASSVGQASSPRDTQYFGPGTRLTVL.

The chain combines TRBV7-3 with TRBJ1-1, with D hard to call. With 4 bases removed from V and 5 bases from J, the gap between germline ends came to 11 bases. The length of the CDR3 is 13 residues. CDR1 and CDR2 (germline): SGHTA, FQGTGA. CDR3 loop: CASSSFRGTEAFF. CDR3 bases: TGTGCCAGCAGCTCATTTCGGGGTACTGAAGCTTTCTTT.

This chain joins TRBV6-5 and TRBJ1-1, with 10 bases identical to TRBD1. This CDR3 has 14 amino acids. The germline gives CDR1 MNHEY, CDR2 SVGAGI. The trim removed 5 bases at V and 3 bases at J, leaving 3 bases unmatched. CDR3 in amino acids: CASSRDRGDTEAFF. CDR3 bases: TGTGCCAGCAGTCGGGACAGGGGTGACACTGAAGCTTTCTTT.

The chain is built from TRBV2 and TRBJ2-2; 7 bases agree with TRBD1. V shed 7 bases, J shed 11 bases, and the junction held 16 bases outside the gene matches. This CDR3 region has 15 residues. Germline CDR1 is SNHLY and CDR2 is FYNNEI. CDR3 region: CASTAGTVKGSELFF. CDR3 DNA sequence: TGTGCCAGCACCGCTGGGACAGTTAAAGGGAGTGAGCTGTTTTTT.

This clone has a single count. The chain joins TRBV5-5 to TRBJ2-3, with D tentatively TRBD1 (6 bases). The CDR3 has 14 residues. Germline assignment: CDR1 SGHKS and CDR2 YYEKEE (reference sequence). The V and J ends lost 0 bases and 3 bases respectively, with 8 bases between them. CDR3 coding DNA: TGTGCCAGCAGCTTGGTACAGGGAACAGATACGCAGTATTTT. Amino acid sequence: CASSLVQGTDTQYF.

The chain uses TRBV7-2 and TRBJ2-1, with 12 positions matching TRBD2. This CDR3 has 18 amino acids. Germline lookup yields CDR1 SGHTA and CDR2 FQGNSA. V trimming: 4 bases; J trimming: 2 bases; junction bases outside the gene matches: 9. Written as DNA, the CDR3 is TGTGCCAGCAGCTCTACCGCTAGCGGGAGGGCCCCCTACAATGAGCAGTTCTTC. It translates to CASSSTASGRAPYNEQFF.

In its sample, this clone was seen a few times. This chain connects TRBV29-1 to TRBJ1-1; 9 nucleotides align to TRBD1. V shed 7 bases, J shed 4 bases, and the junction held 10 bases outside the gene matches. Germline CDR1 SQVTM, CDR2 ANQGSEA. This CDR3 spans 14 amino acids. In DNA, the CDR3 is TGCAGCGCCGCCTCCGGGACAGGGCCCACTGAAGCTTTCTTT. It specifies CSAASGTGPTEAFF.

The chain has TRBV15 and TRBJ1-4; the match to TRBD1 covers 7 bases. Germline V lookup: CDR1 LNHNV, CDR2 YYDKDF (reference sequence). The ends lost 1 base at V and 8 bases at J; junction bases unmatched: 1. The CDR3 extends over 13 amino acids. In DNA form, the CDR3 reads TGTGCCACCAGCAGAGCACAGGGGGAAAAACTGTTTTTT. Translation gives CATSRAQGEKLFF. Using reference TRBV15 and TRBJ1-4 for the parts outside the CDR3, the full variable domain is DAMVIQNPRYQVTQFGKPVTLSCSQTLNHNVMYWYQQKSSQAPKLLFHYYDKDFNNEADTPDNFQSRRPNTSFCFLDIRSPGLGDTAMYLCATSRAQGEKLFFGSGTQLSVL.

The DNA of the CDR3 is TGCGCCAGCAGCCAAGATGGGGCCTTACCCTATGGCTACACCTTC. This translates into CASSQDGALPYGYTF. The chain links TRBV4-1 to TRBJ1-2; D may be TRBD1 (5 bases). The ends were cut back, 0 bases at V and 4 bases at J, with 12 bases in the middle. CDR1 MGHRA and CDR2 YSYEKL come from the germline V gene. The CDR3 runs to 15 residues.

The rearrangement links TRBV28 to TRBJ1-2; the D is unclear. V lost 7 bases to trimming and J lost 4 bases, with 10 bases between them. Germline V gene lookup returns CDR1 MDHEN and CDR2 SYDVKM. The CDR3 has 12 amino acids. CDR3 residues: CASMEASYGYTF. In nucleotides, the CDR3 is TGTGCCAGCATGGAGGCTTCCTATGGCTACACCTTC.

The chain uses TRBV24-1 and TRBJ1-1; 7 positions agree with TRBD1. The CDR3 spans 14 residues. J gave up 4 bases and V 4 bases, and 5 bases lay outside the gene matches. Germline V gene data show CDR1 as KGHDR and CDR2 as SFDVKD. The CDR3 DNA follows: TGTGCCACCAGTGACGACGGACAGGCCACTGAAGCTTTCTTT. This gives the protein CATSDDGQATEAFF.

This chain links TRBV7-2 with TRBJ1-1; 8 bases are shared with TRBD1. Germline V gene sequence: CDR1 SGHTA, CDR2 FQGNSA. J was trimmed by 5 bases and V by 4 bases; bases with no gene match: 6. CDR3 length: 14 residues. CDR3 amino acids: CASSSGRGQTEAFF. As DNA, the CDR3 is TGTGCCAGCAGCTCGGGCAGGGGGCAAACTGAAGCTTTCTTT.

CDR3 bases: TGTGCCAGCAGTTACTCCGGTGGAGCCACTGAAGCTTTCTTT. Amino acid sequence: CASSYSGGATEAFF. This sequence joins TRBV6-5 and TRBJ1-1; D is unclear. Germline assignment: CDR1 MNHEY and CDR2 SVGAGI. This CDR3 has 14 residues. The V end was cut by 0 bases, the J end by 4 bases, with 9 bases between.

This CDR3 reads CASSEHGRSLSYGYTF. CDR3 nucleotide sequence: TGTGCCAGCAGTGAACACGGAAGGAGCCTAAGTTATGGCTACACCTTC. The chain carries TRBV6-1 and TRBJ1-2; D is unresolved. V was clipped by 2 bases and J by 5 bases, with 18 bases between them. The CDR3 runs to 16 residues. Germline V gene lookup returns CDR1 MNHNS and CDR2 SASEGT.

The rearrangement joins TRBV19 to TRBJ1-2; D might be TRBD1 (5 bases). Germline V gene lookup returns CDR1 LNHDA and CDR2 SQIVND (reference sequence). The CDR3 extends over 14 amino acids. Trimming removed 1 base at V and 4 bases at J, with 10 bases between. The CDR3 region is CASSIGAGRYGYTF. The CDR3 DNA sequence: TGTGCCAGTAGTATAGGAGCAGGGCGCTATGGCTACACCTTC.

This chain connects TRBV5-1 to TRBJ2-5; D possibly corresponds to TRBD1 (8 bases). CDR3 length: 13 residues. Trimming removed 2 bases from V and 5 bases from J, with 10 bases in between. Germline V gene data show CDR1 as SGHRS and CDR2 as YFSETQ. Written as DNA, the CDR3 is TGCGCCAGCAGCTTACAGGGGGGGGAGACCCAGTACTTC. Translating it yields CASSLQGGETQYF.

V gene TRBV6-5 combines with J gene TRBJ1-2, with D possibly matching TRBD1 (5 bases). Germline V gene data show CDR1 as MNHEY and CDR2 as SVGAGI. There are 14 residues in the CDR3. Trimming stripped 2 bases from V and 6 bases from J, with 13 bases between. The CDR3 DNA sequence: TGTGCCAGCAGTTACCTCGCAGGGAACCATGGCTACACCTTC. Protein product: CASSYLAGNHGYTF.

This chain joins TRBV9 and TRBJ2-5; 7 bases align to TRBD2. Germline CDR1 SGDLS, CDR2 YYNGEE. J lost 5 bases, V lost 0 bases, and 13 bases had no gene match. The CDR3 spans 17 residues. The CDR3 DNA reads as TGTGCCAGCAGCGTAGCTACGGGGAGGGCGAGGCGGGAGACCCAGTACTTC. It translates to CASSVATGRARRETQYF.